A single sample is the source of the 15 T cell receptor beta chains below, sequenced in a study of blood T cell repertoires in COVID-19. Only in-frame clones appear in the TCRdb table, and some are missing; sequencing was by immunoSEQ multiplex PCR. This sample has 100,000 or so clones, with 90% to 95% found just once. The sequenced sample was peripheral blood. These receptors originate from a man over 45 with acute or convalescent COVID-19.

J is TRBJ2-1 and V is TRBV18; a possible D gene is TRBD1 (6 bases). The CDR3 length is 13 residues. The V gene lost 2 bases and the J gene lost 6 bases, with 8 bases spanning the gap. Germline V gene sequence: CDR1 KGHSH, CDR2 LQKENI. The CDR3 spells CASSPGQFNEQFF. CDR3 DNA sequence: TGTGCCAGCTCACCAGGACAGTTCAATGAGCAGTTCTTC.

The chain links TRBV4-2 to TRBJ2-5; D is possibly TRBD2 (7 bases). V lost 4 bases and J 5 bases, leaving 14 bases between the germline ends. CDR1 and CDR2 (germline): LGHNA, YNFKEQ. The CDR3 consists of 14 residues. The CDR3 nucleotides are TGTGCCAGCAGCCTGGGGGGGGGCCAGGAGACCCAGTACTTC. Its protein product is CASSLGGGQETQYF.

This clone occurred a few times. The rearrangement links TRBV28 to TRBJ2-7; D is unresolved. The CDR3 has 12 amino acids. Trimming removed 2 bases at V and 3 bases at J, with 5 bases between. Germline V CDR1 and CDR2: MDHEN, SYDVKM. The CDR3 sequence: CASSLIGYEQYF. In DNA, the CDR3 is TGTGCCAGCAGTTTAATCGGCTACGAGCAGTACTTC.

The chain couples TRBV7-2 to TRBJ2-7; 8 bases line up with TRBD1. The CDR3 loop spans 13 amino acids. V shed 7 bases, J shed 4 bases, and the junction held 6 bases outside the gene matches. Germline V gene sequence: CDR1 SGHTA, CDR2 FQGNSA. The CDR3 protein is CASNQGAGYEQYF. CDR3 coding DNA: TGTGCCAGCAACCAGGGGGCGGGTTACGAGCAGTACTTC.

The chain employs TRBV6-2 or TRBV6-3 and TRBJ2-3; D may be TRBD1 (5 bases). This CDR3 spans 15 amino acids. Trimming removed 0 bases from V and 4 bases from J, with 11 bases in between. In germline, CDR1 is MNHEY, CDR2 SVGEGT. The CDR3 protein is CASSYSNRQPDTQYF. CDR3 bases: TGTGCCAGCAGTTACTCGAACCGACAGCCAGATACGCAGTATTTT.

V usage is TRBV7-8 and J usage is TRBJ1-5; D gene uncertain. V was pared by 1 base and J by 6 bases, with 7 bases between. From germline, CDR1 is SGHVS and CDR2 FQNEAQ. The length of the CDR3 is 13 residues. The CDR3 bases are TGTGCCAGCAGCTTAGGCGGGCCTCAGCCCCAGCATTTT. Translating gives CASSLGGPQPQHF.

This chain uses TRBV19 with TRBJ2-2, with D unresolved. The V end lost 5 bases, the J end lost 8 bases, and 3 bases lay between the germline ends. The CDR3 totals 10 residues. Germline values: CDR1 LNHDA, CDR2 SQIVND (reference sequence). CDR3 DNA sequence: TGTGCCAGTAGTGAGGGGGAGCTGTTTTTT. It codes for CASSEGELFF.

V and J are TRBV7-9 and TRBJ2-5; 8 nucleotides align to TRBD1. Germline CDR1 reads SEHNR; CDR2 reads FQNEAQ (reference sequence). V lost 6 bases and J lost 2; bases outside the gene matches: 14. This CDR3 comprises 17 residues. Written as DNA, the CDR3 is TGTGCCAGCAGAGATGGCAACAGGGGGTACACTCAAGAGACCCAGTACTTC. It encodes CASRDGNRGYTQETQYF.

The chain combines TRBV18 with TRBJ2-2, with 9 bases identical to TRBD2. The germline V gene has CDR1 KGHSH and CDR2 LQKENI. Trimming removed 1 base from V and 2 bases from J; junction bases left unmatched: 5. This CDR3 has 17 residues. This CDR3 reads CASSPLGTSFNTGELFF. CDR3 coding DNA: TGTGCCAGCTCACCACTTGGGACTAGCTTTAACACCGGGGAGCTGTTTTTT.

J is TRBJ1-6 and V is TRBV6-5, with D possibly TRBD1 on 5 matching bases. The germline V gene has CDR1 MNHEY and CDR2 SVGAGI. Trimming pared 8 bases from V and 9 bases from J, leaving 14 bases between. The CDR3 loop spans 13 amino acids. The CDR3 spells CASGREMGSPLHF. The CDR3 DNA follows: TGTGCCAGCGGCAGGGAAATGGGTTCACCCCTCCACTTT.

The chain employs TRBV3-1 (or the pseudogene TRBV3-2) and TRBJ1-2, with D tentatively TRBD1 (5 bases). Trimming removed 2 bases from V and 4 bases from J, with 11 bases in between. Germline CDR1 LGHDT, CDR2 YNNKEL (reference sequence). The CDR3 extends over 14 amino acids. The CDR3 spells CASSQFSGIYGYTF. Here the CDR3 DNA reads TGTGCCAGCAGCCAATTCTCAGGGATCTATGGCTACACCTTC.

This chain joins TRBV30 and TRBJ1-5; D is uncertain. The CDR3 covers 14 residues. The germline gives CDR1 GTSNPN, CDR2 SVGIG (reference sequence). Trimming took off 3 bases at V and 4 bases at J, with 13 bases between the two ends. CDR3 region: CAWSGKTGNQPQHF. In DNA form, the CDR3 reads TGTGCCTGGAGCGGTAAGACGGGGAATCAGCCCCAGCATTTT.

The chain couples TRBV21-1 to TRBJ2-7; TRBD1 was called by the table and not checked on the DNA. TRBV21-1 is a listed pseudogene. This CDR3 has 16 residues. CDR3 in amino acids: CASSKVLGQGTHEQYF. The CDR3 DNA reads TGTGCCAGCAGCAAAGTATTAGGACAGGGGACTCACGAGCAGTACTTC.

In its sample, this clone was seen once. The chain joins TRBV7-2 to TRBJ2-3; TRBD2 agrees at 7 bases. Germline V gene lookup returns CDR1 SGHTA and CDR2 FQGNSA. The CDR3 consists of 15 residues. Trimming cost V 5 bases and J 4 bases; bases outside gene matches: 9. CDR3 protein: CASSLGGSGADTQYF. The CDR3, as DNA: TGTGCCAGCAGCCTGGGGGGGTCCGGCGCAGATACGCAGTATTTT.

The chain employs TRBV5-6 and TRBJ1-2, with 11 bases identical to TRBD1. This CDR3 is 16 amino acids long. Germline lookup yields CDR1 SGHDT and CDR2 YYEEEE. V shed 3 bases, J shed 4 bases, and the junction held 8 bases outside the gene matches. The CDR3 loop is CASSYGTGQGGYGYTF. The CDR3 region has the DNA TGTGCCAGCAGCTACGGAACGGGACAGGGGGGCTATGGCTACACCTTC.